The 25 T cell receptor beta chains reported below all come from one sample, sequenced in a study of control samples from healthy donors and cancer patients. Produced via immunoSEQ multiplex PCR; TCRdb's table is partial and in-frame only. The sample includes approximately 80,000 clones, approximately 91% of them seen just once. Material: blood. All receptors derive from a woman between 45 and 65 years old in good health.

The chain recombines TRBV11-2 with TRBJ2-3; 7 bases map to TRBD1. V lost 6 bases to trimming and J lost 6 bases; unmatched junction nucleotides: 9. The CDR3 is made up of 14 amino acids. The V gene's germline CDR1 is SGHAT and CDR2 FQNNGV. CDR3 in DNA: TGTGCCAGCAGGCCGACAGGGATAACGGATACGCAGTATTTT. Translated: CASRPTGITDTQYF.

The rearrangement uses TRBV5-1 and TRBJ2-1; 8 bases fit TRBD2. In germline, CDR1 is SGHRS, CDR2 YFSETQ. V was clipped by 4 bases and J by 7 bases; unmatched bases: 10. The CDR3 is 15 residues long. CDR3 DNA sequence: TGCGCCAGCAGCCCTACTCCGGGACTAGGGAATGAGCAGTTCTTC. As protein: CASSPTPGLGNEQFF. The full variable domain, completed using reference TRBV5-1 and TRBJ2-1, is KAGVTQTPRYLIKTRGQQVTLSCSPISGHRSVSWYQQTPGQGLQFLFEYFSETQRNKGNFPGRFSGRQFSNSRSEMNVSTLELGDSALYLCASSPTPGLGNEQFFGPGTRLTVL.

The chain uses TRBV5-1 and TRBJ2-1, with D possibly TRBD2 on 6 matching bases. This CDR3 is built from 17 residues. Looked up from germline, CDR1 is SGHRS and CDR2 is YFSETQ. The ends were cut back, 1 base at V and 1 base at J, with 15 bases in the middle. CDR3 in DNA: TGCGCCAGCAGCTTGTCAGTAGGAGGGCTTTCCTACAATGAGCAGTTCTTC. It encodes CASSLSVGGLSYNEQFF.

This clone occurred once. The chain employs TRBV27 and TRBJ2-7; 15 positions agree with TRBD2. J was trimmed by 5 bases and V by 5 bases; bases with no gene match: 7. This CDR3 comprises 16 residues. CDR1 is MNHEY and CDR2 is SMNVEV in the germline V gene (reference sequence). The CDR3 sequence is CASSGLAGGPLNEQYF. The CDR3 DNA follows: TGTGCCAGCAGTGGACTAGCGGGGGGGCCCCTCAACGAGCAGTACTTC.

V gene TRBV2 combines with J gene TRBJ2-7; 8 bases are a match to TRBD2. The V gene end was trimmed by 8 bases and the J gene end by 5 bases; junction bases not matched to a gene: 8. The CDR3 loop spans 13 amino acids. In germline, CDR1 is SNHLY, CDR2 FYNNEI. CDR3 region: CASRPGLDDEQYF. CDR3 DNA: TGTGCCAGCCGACCGGGACTAGATGACGAGCAGTACTTC.

This chain joins TRBV25-1 and TRBJ1-1; D call uncertain. V lost 3 bases to trimming and J lost 0 bases, with 8 bases between them. Germline values: CDR1 MGHDK, CDR2 SYGVNS. The CDR3 loop spans 14 amino acids. CDR3 residues: CASSDGRLNTEAFF. The CDR3, as DNA: TGTGCCAGCAGTGATGGCCGCTTGAACACTGAAGCTTTCTTT.

The genes are TRBV3-1 (or the pseudogene TRBV3-2) and TRBJ1-2; no definite D call. CDR3 length equals 11 residues. V dropped 4 bases and J dropped 4 bases, with 4 bases sitting between them. Germline assignment: CDR1 LGHDT and CDR2 YNNKEL (reference sequence). The DNA for the CDR3 is TGTGCCAGCAGCCCAGGCTATGGCTACACCTTC. Amino acids: CASSPGYGYTF.

V gene TRBV7-9 combines with J gene TRBJ1-1; D is perhaps TRBD1 (5 bases). CDR3 size: 14 residues. Trimming took 3 bases from V and 5 from J, leaving 13 bases between them. In germline, CDR1 is SEHNR, CDR2 FQNEAQ (reference sequence). The CDR3 sequence is CASSFSQGRTEAFF. The CDR3 coding sequence is TGTGCCAGCAGCTTTAGTCAGGGTCGAACTGAAGCTTTCTTT.

The genes are TRBV2 and TRBJ1-6; D possibly corresponds to TRBD1 (6 bases). Germline V gene lookup returns CDR1 SNHLY and CDR2 FYNNEI. This CDR3 is built from 11 residues. V lost 5 bases and J 14 bases, leaving 10 bases between the germline ends. This CDR3 reads CASSIGGTLHF. DNA of the CDR3: TGTGCCAGCAGTATCGGGGGCACCCTCCACTTT.

The V and J genes are TRBV29-1 and TRBJ2-5, with D uncertain. Germline CDR1 is SQVTM and CDR2 is ANQGSEA. The V and J ends lost 6 bases and 13 bases respectively, with 18 bases between them. This CDR3 is 11 amino acids long. The CDR3 loop reads CSVGLADHRYF. CDR3 in DNA: TGCAGCGTCGGTCTTGCGGATCACAGGTACTTC. The full variable domain, with the rest looked up from reference TRBV29-1 and TRBJ2-5, is SAVISQKPSRDICQRGTSLTIQCQVDSQVTMMFWYRQQPGQSLTLIATANQGSEATYESGFVIDKFPISRPNLTFSTLTVSNMSPEDSSIYLCSVGLADHRYFGPGTRLLVL.

V and J are TRBV6-5 and TRBJ1-1; TRBD1 aligns across 8 bases. CDR1 and CDR2 from the germline V gene are MNHEY and SVGAGI. The ends lost 7 bases at V and 8 bases at J; junction bases unmatched: 6. The CDR3 has 12 residues. CDR3 protein: CASTMRQGEAFF. CDR3 coding DNA: TGTGCCAGCACTATGAGACAGGGGGAAGCTTTCTTT.

CDR3 sequence reads: CASSLSSGGYNEQFF. CDR3 bases: TGCGCCAGCAGCTTGAGTAGCGGGGGCTACAATGAGCAGTTCTTC. The chain is built from TRBV5-1 and TRBJ2-1, with 9 bases aligning to TRBD2. The CDR3 contains 15 residues. Losses at the gene ends were 1 base for V and 3 bases for J; bases not matched to a gene: 2. Germline CDR1 is SGHRS and CDR2 is YFSETQ.

The chain employs TRBV7-8 and TRBJ2-7; D is perhaps TRBD1 or TRBD2 (5 bases each). The CDR3 consists of 11 residues. Trimming left V 7 bases short and J 4 bases short, with 8 bases between. Germline V gene data show CDR1 as SGHVS and CDR2 as FQNEAQ. The CDR3 protein is CASTGLYEQYF. The DNA of the CDR3 is TGTGCCAGCACGGGGCTGTACGAGCAGTACTTC. Filled out from reference TRBV7-8 and TRBJ2-7, the complete variable domain reads GAGVSQSPRYKVAKRGQDVALRCDPISGHVSLFWYQQALGQGPEFLTYFQNEAQLDKSGLPSDRFFAERPEGSVSTLKIQRTQQEDSAVYLCASTGLYEQYFGPGTRLTVT.

The chain recombines TRBV6-5 with TRBJ1-1; the match to TRBD1 covers 7 bases. This CDR3 is 16 amino acids long. The V gene end was trimmed by 0 bases and the J gene end by 4 bases; junction bases not matched to a gene: 8. Germline loops: CDR1 MNHEY, CDR2 SVGAGI. CDR3 in amino acids: CASSYSTSGGPTEAFF. CDR3 in DNA: TGTGCCAGCAGTTACTCGACGTCAGGGGGTCCCACTGAAGCTTTCTTT.

This chain links TRBV20-1 with TRBJ2-7, with D perhaps matching TRBD2 (5 bases). The germline V gene encodes CDR1 DFQATT and CDR2 SNEGSKA (reference sequence). V lost 4 bases and J lost 6, with 10 bases in between. The CDR3 totals 11 residues. The DNA for the CDR3 is TGCAGTGCTATGAGGGATGGCGAGCAGTACTTC. Its protein product is CSAMRDGEQYF.

The rearrangement joins TRBV6-1 to TRBJ1-1, with TRBD1 as a possible D gene (5 bases). CDR1 is MNHNS and CDR2 is SASEGT in the germline V gene. The germline V and J ends were trimmed by 2 bases and 1 base, with 11 bases remaining between them. This CDR3 has 15 amino acids. In DNA, the CDR3 is TGTGCCAGCAGTGAACCCAGGGAGGAGAACACTGAAGCTTTCTTT. This codes for CASSEPREENTEAFF.

The CDR3 sequence: CASMVGVRGEKLFF. CDR3 sequence (DNA): TGTGCCAGCATGGTTGGGGTACGGGGAGAAAAACTGTTTTTT. The rearrangement uses TRBV2 and TRBJ1-4; D is unclear. Trimming removed 7 bases from V and 8 bases from J, with 17 bases in between. The CDR3 runs to 14 residues. Germline V gene lookup returns CDR1 SNHLY and CDR2 FYNNEI.

Concerning this clone: One junction end does not reproduce the germline sequence, and a read error may be involved. The chain joins TRBV2 to TRBJ1-4, with D hard to call. The CDR3 length is 13 residues. Germline V lookup: CDR1 SNHLY, CDR2 FYNNEI. CDR3 protein: CASSADWEKSKGF. CDR3 DNA: TGTGCCAGCAGTGCCGACTGGGAGAAGTCTAAGGGTTTT.

The chain links TRBV5-1 to TRBJ2-3; D perhaps matches TRBD2 (5 bases). The CDR3 extends over 17 amino acids. The V gene lost 5 bases and the J gene lost 5 bases, with 24 bases spanning the gap. Germline lookup yields CDR1 SGHRS and CDR2 YFSETQ. CDR3: CASSAAEILEFGDTQYF. CDR3 sequence (DNA): TGCGCCAGCAGTGCGGCCGAGATACTAGAGTTTGGAGATACGCAGTATTTT.

This clone was picked up a small number of times. The gene calls are TRBV6-6 and TRBJ1-5, with D uncertain. CDR3 length: 15 residues. In germline, CDR1 is MNHNY, CDR2 SVGAGI (reference sequence). Deletions cut 4 bases from V and 0 bases from J, with 10 bases between. CDR3 amino acids: CASSFQQPSNQPQHF. In nucleotides, the CDR3 is TGTGCCAGCAGTTTCCAACAGCCTAGCAATCAGCCCCAGCATTTT.

The rearrangement joins TRBV6-5 to TRBJ1-1; 7 bases line up with TRBD1. CDR1 and CDR2 (germline): MNHEY, SVGAGI. There are 15 residues in the CDR3. V gave up 10 bases and J gave up 1 base; unmatched junction bases: 12. CDR3 amino acids: CANRISGTENTEAFF. In DNA form, the CDR3 reads TGTGCCAACCGGATATCCGGGACAGAGAACACTGAAGCTTTCTTT.

The chain combines TRBV7-9 with TRBJ2-1; D is possibly TRBD2 (6 bases). CDR1 and CDR2 from the germline V gene are SEHNR and FQNEAQ (reference sequence). This CDR3 comprises 14 residues. Trimming took off 1 base at V and 4 bases at J, with 8 bases between the two ends. CDR3 sequence: CASSLDAGYNEQFF. The CDR3 coding sequence is TGTGCCAGCAGCTTAGACGCGGGGTACAATGAGCAGTTCTTC. The full variable domain, completed using reference TRBV7-9 and TRBJ2-1, is DTGVSQNPRHKITKRGQNVTFRCDPISEHNRLYWYRQTLGQGPEFLTYFQNEAQLEKSRLLSDRFSAERPKGSFSTLEIQRTEQGDSAMYLCASSLDAGYNEQFFGPGTRLTVL.

V and J are TRBV19 and TRBJ1-4; D is unresolved. V lost 5 bases and J 5 bases, leaving 6 bases between the germline ends. This CDR3 contains 12 residues. CDR1 LNHDA and CDR2 SQIVND come from the germline V gene (reference sequence). The CDR3 region has the DNA TGTGCCAGTAGTTTGATGAATGAAAAACTGTTTTTT. This sequence encodes CASSLMNEKLFF.

The J gene is TRBJ2-3, the V gene TRBV18, with D possibly called TRBD1 or TRBD2 (5 bases each). Germline values: CDR1 KGHSH, CDR2 LQKENI. The CDR3 spans 12 residues. V was clipped by 3 bases and J by 8 bases, with 9 bases between them. The DNA of the CDR3 is TGTGCCAGCTCACCCGTCGGGGCTACGCAGTATTTT. Its protein product is CASSPVGATQYF.

Regarding this clone: Other DNA sequences of this sample code for an identical CDR3. The rearrangement uses TRBV5-1 and TRBJ1-5; D not resolved. V lost 0 bases and J 2 bases, leaving 3 bases between the germline ends. Germline-derived CDR1 and CDR2 are SGHRS and YFSETQ. This CDR3 is built from 13 residues. The CDR3 spells CASSLDGNQPQHF. CDR3 sequence (DNA): TGCGCCAGCAGCTTGGACGGCAATCAGCCCCAGCATTTT.